These T cell receptor beta chains were read from a single sample in a study of CD8+ T cells in alopecia areata. Using immunoSEQ multiplex PCR, the repertoire was profiled, and TCRdb retains in-frame clones only, with some absent. This table has 150,000 to 200,000 clones, 60% appearing once. Source: CD4+ T cells sorted from blood, taken at week 24, from a patient treated with tofacitinib. The receptors shown here come from a human donor with alopecia areata. CDR3s include the opening cysteine and the closing phenylalanine or tryptophan. The D gene is left open where the match is weak. Rows may omit the clone size; those that give it use once, few, many or a size class.

>few|TRBV30|15|TRBJ2-1|-
TGTGCCTGGAGTGTGATAGGGGTCTATCGAACTGAGCAGTTCTTC
CAWSVIGVYRTEQFF
>-|TRBV9|15|TRBJ1-5|-
TGTGCCAGCAGCGTAGACGGACTAGGCGGATCGCCCCAGCATTTT
CASSVDGLGGSPQHF
>-|TRBV7-2|17|TRBJ2-1|TRBD2
TGTGCCAGCAGCTTAATGGGTTCGGCTAGCGGGGGGAATGAGCAGTTCTTC
CASSLMGSASGGNEQFF
>-|TRBV5-6|11|TRBJ2-4|-
TGTGCCAGCAGCAAGGAATACATTCAGTACTTC
CASSKEYIQYF
>few|TRBV19|14|TRBJ2-5|-
TGTGCCAGTAGTCAAATCCCCCGGGGGGAGACCCAGTACTTC
CASSQIPRGETQYF
>few|TRBV2|12|TRBJ1-2|-
TGTGCCAGCAGTGAACCAAACTATGGCTACACCTTC
CASSEPNYGYTF
>once|TRBV29-1|13|TRBJ2-7|-
TGCAGCGTCCGGACCGGAATCTCCTACGAGCAGTACTTC
CSVRTGISYEQYF
>-|TRBV7-8|14|TRBJ1-2|-
TGTGCCAGCAGCTTAAGGGCCGACTGGGATGGCTACACCTTC
CASSLRADWDGYTF
>-|TRBV18|17|TRBJ1-1|TRBD1
TGTGCCAGCTCACCCACTTTAAGGGGACAGGGTAACACTGAAGCTTTCTTT
CASSPTLRGQGNTEAFF
>-|TRBV5-1|14|TRBJ2-3|-
TGCGCCAGCAGCCCGCACAGGGTGGAGGATACGCAGTATTTT
CASSPHRVEDTQYF
>-|TRBV30|14|TRBJ2-3|-
TGTGCCTGGAGTGTGAGAGCCCGCACAGATACGCAGTATTTT
CAWSVRARTDTQYF
>many|TRBV6-5|13|TRBJ2-7|-
TGTGCCAGCAGTGGGGGCGTCAGATACGAGCAGTACTTC
CASSGGVRYEQYF
>-|TRBV9|16|TRBJ1-2|TRBD1
TGTGCCAGCAGCCACGGTCAACAGGGGAGTATAGGTGGCTACACCTTC
CASSHGQQGSIGGYTF
>-|TRBV30|17|TRBJ1-6|-
TGTGCCTGGAGTGTAATCGCGGCCCATAGGGGGAATTCACCCCTCCACTTT
CAWSVIAAHRGNSPLHF
>few|TRBV6-5|12|TRBJ2-2|-
TGTGCCAGCAGTTACGTCACCGGGGAGCTGTTTTTT
CASSYVTGELFF
>-|TRBV19|12|TRBJ1-2|TRBD1
TGTGCCATTTACACAGGGGGCTTTGGCTACACCTTC
CAIYTGGFGYTF
>-|TRBV27|13|TRBJ2-7|-
TGTGCCAGCCGATTCCCGGGGTCCTACGAGCAGTACTTC
CASRFPGSYEQYF
>-|TRBV9|14|TRBJ2-7|-
TGTGCCAGCAGCCCCCACAGGAGGGGCGACGAGCAGTACTTC
CASSPHRRGDEQYF
>few|TRBV19|12|TRBJ1-1|-
TGTGCCAGTAGTACCCAGACAGGTGAAGCTTTCTTT
CASSTQTGEAFF
>-|TRBV30|14|TRBJ1-2|TRBD1
TGTGCCTGGAGCGCGGACAGGGGGCCGTATGGCTACACCTTC
CAWSADRGPYGYTF
>-|TRBV7-9|15|TRBJ2-7|TRBD1
TGTGCCAGCAGCATACTACAGGGGGCTGAGGACGAGCAGTACTTC
CASSILQGAEDEQYF
>-|TRBV30|14|TRBJ2-4|-
TGTGCCTGGAGAAGGGGGGATTCGGGAAACATTCAGTACTTC
CAWRRGDSGNIQYF
>-|TRBV5-1|14|TRBJ2-7|-
TGCGCCAGCAGCTTGGACTCGGGTACCTCCGAGCAGTACTTC
CASSLDSGTSEQYF
>-|TRBV18|15|TRBJ2-7|TRBD2
TGTGCCAGCTCACCGGGACTAGCGGGGAACTACGAGCAGTACTTC
CASSPGLAGNYEQYF
>-|TRBV15|17|TRBJ1-3|-
TGTGCCACCAGCAGAGATTCAGAAGTGTATTCTGGAAACACCATATATTTT
CATSRDSEVYSGNTIYF
>-|TRBV30|13|TRBJ1-2|-
TGTGCCTGGAGTGCGATGGGGGTCTATGGCTACACCTTC
CAWSAMGVYGYTF
>-|TRBV30|14|TRBJ2-1|-
TGTGCCTGGCTGCCCCCGGACCAAAACAATGAGCAGTTCTTC
CAWLPPDQNNEQFF
>once|TRBV30|13|TRBJ2-7|-
TGTGCCTGGAGTGTTAGAAACTCCTACGAGCAGTACTTC
CAWSVRNSYEQYF
>-|TRBV7-3|15|TRBJ2-2|-
TGTGCCAGCAGGAGTCAACACGTGAACACCGGGGAGCTGTTTTTT
CASRSQHVNTGELFF
>-|TRBV29-1|13|TRBJ1-5|-
TGCAGCGTTGCCGGACAGCCCAATCAGCCCCAGCATTTT
CSVAGQPNQPQHF
>-|TRBV30|13|TRBJ1-2|TRBD1
TGTGCCTGGACCCGAGGGGGCAACTATGGCTACACCTTC
CAWTRGGNYGYTF
>-|TRBV30|15|TRBJ2-3|-
TGTGCCTGGAGTGTACGGTTAGGTCCGTCAGATACGCAGTATTTT
CAWSVRLGPSDTQYF
>-|TRBV10-3|13|TRBJ1-2|TRBD1
TGTGCCATCAGAGCGGGACAGAACTATGGCTACACCTTC
CAIRAGQNYGYTF
>-|TRBV5-1|13|TRBJ2-1|-
TGCGCCAGCAGCTTGGTGGGTTACAATGAGCAGTTCTTC
CASSLVGYNEQFF
>-|TRBV29-1|13|TRBJ1-1|-
TGCAGCGTTGCGGGGGGCCAAAACACTGAAGCTTTCTTT
CSVAGGQNTEAFF
>-|TRBV5-6|15|TRBJ2-2|-
TGTGCCAGCAGCTACGGACCCACGAACACCGGGGAGCTGTTTTTT
CASSYGPTNTGELFF
>-|TRBV25-1|15|TRBJ1-2|-
TGTGCCAGCAGTGAATTAAGTGGGTTACTTTATGGCTACACCTTC
CASSELSGLLYGYTF
>-|TRBV30|12|TRBJ2-7|-
TGTGCCTGCGGACGGGGCCCCTACGAGCAGTACTTC
CACGRGPYEQYF
>-|TRBV6-6|13|TRBJ1-2|-
TGTGCCAGCAGTTTATTGGACAGCTATGGCTACACCTTC
CASSLLDSYGYTF
>-|TRBV4-3|14|TRBJ1-2|-
TGCGCCAGCAGCCAAGAGGGGGGCAGCTATGGCTACACCTTC
CASSQEGGSYGYTF
>-|TRBV5-4|15|TRBJ2-1|TRBD2
TGTGCCAGCAGCCAGGGACTAGCCCTTGGCAATGAGCAGTTCTTC
CASSQGLALGNEQFF
>-|TRBV7-2|12|TRBJ2-3|-
TGTGCCAGCAGCCCCCGCCGGGATACGCAGTATTTT
CASSPRRDTQYF
>-|TRBV5-1|16|TRBJ1-6|-
TGCGCCAGCAGCTCGCCTGGAGGGGCCGAGGGCGGGGCCCTCCACTTT
CASSSPGGAEGGALHF
>few|TRBV5-4|16|TRBJ2-4|-
TGTGCCAGCAGCCCGCCGGGGGCGCGCGGGAAAAACATTCAGTACTTC
CASSPPGARGKNIQYF
>-|TRBV29-1|12|TRBJ1-2|-
TGCAGCGTCAGAAGGGATTCCTATGGCTACACCTTC
CSVRRDSYGYTF
>-|TRBV30|14|TRBJ1-2|-
TGTGCCTGGAGTCCCCCGGGGGGAAACTATGGCTACACCTTC
CAWSPPGGNYGYTF
>-|TRBV10-1|18|TRBJ2-5|TRBD2
TGCGCCAGCAGTGAGTCCTACCTCGGGACTAGCGGGGGTGAGACCCAGTACTTC
CASSESYLGTSGGETQYF
>few|TRBV7-8|14|TRBJ1-1|-
TGTGCCAGCAGCCAATTAAACTGGGGGACTGAAGCTTTCTTT
CASSQLNWGTEAFF
>-|TRBV2|14|TRBJ1-2|TRBD1
TGTGCCAGCACCCATTCGGGACAGGGGTATGGCTACACCTTC
CASTHSGQGYGYTF
>-|TRBV29-1|12|TRBJ2-4|TRBD2
TGCAGCGGGACTAGCGACCGAAACATTCAGTACTTC
CSGTSDRNIQYF
>few|TRBV10-3|13|TRBJ1-1|-
TGTGCCATCAACCAGGGCCTGAACACTGAAGCTTTCTTT
CAINQGLNTEAFF
>-|TRBV5-6|14|TRBJ2-7|-
TGTGCCAGCAGCTTCGGGACTTCGATAGAGGAGCAGTACTTC
CASSFGTSIEEQYF
>few|TRBV29-1|12|TRBJ1-2|TRBD1
TGCAGCGTTCCTACAGGGGGCTATGGCTACACCTTC
CSVPTGGYGYTF
>-|TRBV29-1|14|TRBJ2-5|-
TGCAGCGTTGAAGGACAGAAACTACAAGAGACCCAGTACTTC
CSVEGQKLQETQYF
>-|TRBV27|15|TRBJ2-1|-
TGTGCCAGCAGTTCGGCCTCGCGGGGCTACAATGAGCAGTTCTTC
CASSSASRGYNEQFF
>-|TRBV30|15|TRBJ2-2|-
TGTGCCTGCTTGATTGGGGGCTCCAACACCGGGGAGCTGTTTTTT
CACLIGGSNTGELFF
>few|TRBV6-1|14|TRBJ2-7|-
TGTGCCAGCCAATCCGTCTGGGAGAACTACGAGCAGTACTTC
CASQSVWENYEQYF
>-|TRBV7-2|13|TRBJ2-3|TRBD2
TGTGCCAGCAGCCCGGGGGGGACTCCCTGGGAGTATTTT
CASSPGGTPWEYF
>-|TRBV29-1|15|TRBJ2-5|TRBD2
TGCAGCGTCCACTACCCGCGGGGGGTGGAAGAGACCCAGTACTTC
CSVHYPRGVEETQYF
>-|TRBV9|15|TRBJ2-1|TRBD2
TGTGCCAGCAGCCGAGCGGGGGGCAACCACAATGAGCAGTTCTTC
CASSRAGGNHNEQFF